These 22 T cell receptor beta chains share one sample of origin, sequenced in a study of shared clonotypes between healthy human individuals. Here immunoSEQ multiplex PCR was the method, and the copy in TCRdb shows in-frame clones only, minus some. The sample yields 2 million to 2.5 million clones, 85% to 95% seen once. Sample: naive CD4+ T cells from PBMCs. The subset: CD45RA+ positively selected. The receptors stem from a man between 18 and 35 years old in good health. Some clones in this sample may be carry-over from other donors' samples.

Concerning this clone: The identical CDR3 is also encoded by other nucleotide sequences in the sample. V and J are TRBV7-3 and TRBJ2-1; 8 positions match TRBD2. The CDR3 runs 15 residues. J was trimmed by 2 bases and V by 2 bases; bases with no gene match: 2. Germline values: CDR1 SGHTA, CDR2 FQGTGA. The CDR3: CASSLLAGTYNEQFF. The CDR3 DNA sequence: TGTGCCAGCAGCTTACTAGCGGGCACCTACAATGAGCAGTTCTTC.

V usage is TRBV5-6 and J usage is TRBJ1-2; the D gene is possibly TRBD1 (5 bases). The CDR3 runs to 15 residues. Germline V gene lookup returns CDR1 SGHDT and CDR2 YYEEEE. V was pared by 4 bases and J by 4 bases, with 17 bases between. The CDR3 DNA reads TGTGCCAGCAGCCCCGCGGCAGGGTTCAGCTATGGCTACACCTTC. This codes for CASSPAAGFSYGYTF.

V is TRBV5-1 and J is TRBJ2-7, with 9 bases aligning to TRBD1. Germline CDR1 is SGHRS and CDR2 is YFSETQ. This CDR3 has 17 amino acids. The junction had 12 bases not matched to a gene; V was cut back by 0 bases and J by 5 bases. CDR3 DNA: TGCGCCAGCAGCTTGGATCCTCCGGGACAGGGAAGGAACGAGCAGTACTTC. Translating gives CASSLDPPGQGRNEQYF.

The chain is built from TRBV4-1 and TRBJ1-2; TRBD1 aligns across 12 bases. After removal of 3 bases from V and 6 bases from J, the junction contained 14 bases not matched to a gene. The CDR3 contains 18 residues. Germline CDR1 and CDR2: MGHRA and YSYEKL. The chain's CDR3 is CASSQGGQGALRRNGYTF. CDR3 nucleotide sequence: TGCGCCAGCAGCCAGGGGGGACAGGGGGCGTTGAGAAGAAATGGCTACACCTTC.

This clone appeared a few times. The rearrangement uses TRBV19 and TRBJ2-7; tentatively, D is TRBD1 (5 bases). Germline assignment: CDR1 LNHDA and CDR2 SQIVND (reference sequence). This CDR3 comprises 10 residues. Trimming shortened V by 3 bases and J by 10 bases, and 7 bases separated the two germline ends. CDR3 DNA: TGTGCCAGTAGTATCCAGGGCCAGTACTTC. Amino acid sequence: CASSIQGQYF.

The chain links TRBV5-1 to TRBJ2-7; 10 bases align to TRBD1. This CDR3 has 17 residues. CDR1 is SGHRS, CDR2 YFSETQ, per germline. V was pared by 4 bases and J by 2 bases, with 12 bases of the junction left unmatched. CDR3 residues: CASSVTGGVTSAYEQYF. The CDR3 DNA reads TGCGCCAGCAGCGTGACAGGGGGCGTGACTAGCGCCTACGAGCAGTACTTC.

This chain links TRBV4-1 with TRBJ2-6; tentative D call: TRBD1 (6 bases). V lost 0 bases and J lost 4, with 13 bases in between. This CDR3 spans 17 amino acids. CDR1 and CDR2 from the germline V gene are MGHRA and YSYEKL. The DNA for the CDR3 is TGCGCCAGCAGCCAAGACAGGGGCGGAGTGGGGGCCAACGTCCTGACTTTC. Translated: CASSQDRGGVGANVLTF.

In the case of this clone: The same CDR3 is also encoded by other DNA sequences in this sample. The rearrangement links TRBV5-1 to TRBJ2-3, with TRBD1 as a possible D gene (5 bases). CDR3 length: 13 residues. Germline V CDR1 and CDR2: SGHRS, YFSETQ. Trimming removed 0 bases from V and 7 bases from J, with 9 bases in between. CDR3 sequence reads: CASSLGGAYTQYF. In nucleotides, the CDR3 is TGCGCCAGCAGCTTGGGGGGCGCTTATACGCAGTATTTT.

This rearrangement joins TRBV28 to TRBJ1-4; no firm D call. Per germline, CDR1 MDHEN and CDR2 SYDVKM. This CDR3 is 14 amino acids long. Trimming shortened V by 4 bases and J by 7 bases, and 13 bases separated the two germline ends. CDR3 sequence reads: CASSSPPLTEKLFF. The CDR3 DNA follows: TGTGCCAGCAGTTCTCCCCCCTTAACTGAAAAACTGTTTTTT.

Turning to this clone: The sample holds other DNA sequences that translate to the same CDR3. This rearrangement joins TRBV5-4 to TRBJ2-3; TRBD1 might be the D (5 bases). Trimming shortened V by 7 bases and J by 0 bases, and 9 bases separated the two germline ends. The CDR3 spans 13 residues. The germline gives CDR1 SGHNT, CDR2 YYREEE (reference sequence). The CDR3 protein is CASQGTSTDTQYF. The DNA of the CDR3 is TGTGCCAGCCAGGGTACTAGCACAGATACGCAGTATTTT. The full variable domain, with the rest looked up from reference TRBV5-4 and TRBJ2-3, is ETGVTQSPTHLIKTRGQQVTLRCSSQSGHNTVSWYQQALGQGPQFIFQYYREEENGRGNFPPRFSGLQFPNYSSELNVNALELDDSALYLCASQGTSTDTQYFGPGTRLTVL.

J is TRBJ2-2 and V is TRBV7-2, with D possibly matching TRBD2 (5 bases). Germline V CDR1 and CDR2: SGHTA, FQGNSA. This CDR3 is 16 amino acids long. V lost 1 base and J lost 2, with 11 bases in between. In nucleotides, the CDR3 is TGTGCCAGCAGCTTAGGCTACTCGGGAAACACCGGGGAGCTGTTTTTT. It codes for CASSLGYSGNTGELFF. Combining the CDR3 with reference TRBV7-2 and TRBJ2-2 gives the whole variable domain GAGVSQSPSNKVTEKGKDVELRCDPISGHTALYWYRQSLGQGLEFLIYFQGNSAPDKSGLPSDRFSAERTGGSVSTLTIQRTQQEDSAVYLCASSLGYSGNTGELFFGEGSRLTVL.

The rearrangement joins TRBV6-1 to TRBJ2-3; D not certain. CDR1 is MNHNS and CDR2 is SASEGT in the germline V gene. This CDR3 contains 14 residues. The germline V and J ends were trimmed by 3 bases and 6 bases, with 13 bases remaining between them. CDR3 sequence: CASSDRLPHDTQYF. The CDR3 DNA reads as TGTGCCAGCAGTGATCGCCTCCCTCATGATACGCAGTATTTT.

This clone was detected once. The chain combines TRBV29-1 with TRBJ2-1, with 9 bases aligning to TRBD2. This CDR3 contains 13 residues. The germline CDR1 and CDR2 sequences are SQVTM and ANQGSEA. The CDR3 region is CSTLAGSSDEQFF. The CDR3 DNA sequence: TGCAGTACTCTAGCGGGGAGCAGCGATGAGCAGTTCTTC.

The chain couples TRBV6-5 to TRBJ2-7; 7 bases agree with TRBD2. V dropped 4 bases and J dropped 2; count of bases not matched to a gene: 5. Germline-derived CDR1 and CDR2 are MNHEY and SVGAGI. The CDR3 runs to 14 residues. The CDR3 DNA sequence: TGTGCCAGCAGTTTGCGGCGGGGGACCTACGAGCAGTACTTC. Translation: CASSLRRGTYEQYF.

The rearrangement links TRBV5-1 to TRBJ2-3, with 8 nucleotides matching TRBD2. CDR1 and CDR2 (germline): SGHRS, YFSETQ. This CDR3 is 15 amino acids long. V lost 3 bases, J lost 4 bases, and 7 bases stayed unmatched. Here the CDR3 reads CASSSSAGRADTQYF. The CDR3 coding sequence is TGCGCCAGCAGCTCTTCGGCCGGGAGGGCAGATACGCAGTATTTT. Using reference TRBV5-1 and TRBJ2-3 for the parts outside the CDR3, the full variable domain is KAGVTQTPRYLIKTRGQQVTLSCSPISGHRSVSWYQQTPGQGLQFLFEYFSETQRNKGNFPGRFSGRQFSNSRSEMNVSTLELGDSALYLCASSSSAGRADTQYFGPGTRLTVL.

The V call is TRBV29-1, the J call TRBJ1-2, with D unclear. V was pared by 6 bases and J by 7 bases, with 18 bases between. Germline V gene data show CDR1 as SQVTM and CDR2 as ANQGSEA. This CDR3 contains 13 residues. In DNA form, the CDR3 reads TGCAGCGTCCGTCTAGACCCCCATGGTGGCTACACCTTC. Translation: CSVRLDPHGGYTF. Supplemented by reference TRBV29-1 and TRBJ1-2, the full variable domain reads SAVISQKPSRDICQRGTSLTIQCQVDSQVTMMFWYRQQPGQSLTLIATANQGSEATYESGFVIDKFPISRPNLTFSTLTVSNMSPEDSSIYLCSVRLDPHGGYTFGSGTRLTVV.

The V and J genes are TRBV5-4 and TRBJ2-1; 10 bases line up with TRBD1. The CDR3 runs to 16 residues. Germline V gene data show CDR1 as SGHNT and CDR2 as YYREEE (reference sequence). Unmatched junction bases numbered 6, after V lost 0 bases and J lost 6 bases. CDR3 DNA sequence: TGTGCCAGCAGCTTGGCCAGACAGGGGGCAACCAATGAGCAGTTCTTC. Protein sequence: CASSLARQGATNEQFF. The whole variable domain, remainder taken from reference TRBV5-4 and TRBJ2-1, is ETGVTQSPTHLIKTRGQQVTLRCSSQSGHNTVSWYQQALGQGPQFIFQYYREEENGRGNFPPRFSGLQFPNYSSELNVNALELDDSALYLCASSLARQGATNEQFFGPGTRLTVL.

The CDR3 coding sequence is TGTGCCAGCAGCGTAGGGCTAGCGGGCGAGCAGTACTTC. It translates to CASSVGLAGEQYF. V usage is TRBV9 and J usage is TRBJ2-7; 8 nucleotides line up with TRBD2. Unmatched junction bases numbered 2, after V lost 0 bases and J lost 6 bases. CDR1 and CDR2 (germline): SGDLS, YYNGEE. The CDR3 length is 13 residues.

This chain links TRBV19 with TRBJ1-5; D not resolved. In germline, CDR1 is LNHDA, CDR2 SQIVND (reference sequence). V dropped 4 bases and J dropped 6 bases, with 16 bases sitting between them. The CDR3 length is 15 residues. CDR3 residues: CASSTSQFSGQPQHF. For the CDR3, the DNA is TGTGCCAGTAGTACATCACAGTTCTCGGGTCAGCCCCAGCATTTT.

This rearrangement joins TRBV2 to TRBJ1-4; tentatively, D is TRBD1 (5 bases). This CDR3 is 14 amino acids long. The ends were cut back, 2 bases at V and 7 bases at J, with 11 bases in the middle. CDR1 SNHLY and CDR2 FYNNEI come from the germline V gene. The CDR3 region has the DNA TGTGCCAGCAGTGAAACCCTTAGGGGTGAAAAACTGTTTTTT. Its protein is CASSETLRGEKLFF.

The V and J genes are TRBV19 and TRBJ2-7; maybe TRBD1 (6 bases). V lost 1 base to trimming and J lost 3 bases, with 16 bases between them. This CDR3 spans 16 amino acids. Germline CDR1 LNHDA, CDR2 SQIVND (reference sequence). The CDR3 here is CASSIGLGDMYYEQYF. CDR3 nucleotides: TGTGCCAGTAGTATAGGATTAGGGGACATGTACTACGAGCAGTACTTC.

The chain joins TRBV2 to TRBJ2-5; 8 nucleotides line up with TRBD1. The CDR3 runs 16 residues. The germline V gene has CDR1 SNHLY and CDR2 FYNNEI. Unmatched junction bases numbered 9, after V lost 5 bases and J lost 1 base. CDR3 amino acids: CASSFFRGQGQETQYF. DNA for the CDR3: TGTGCCAGCAGTTTCTTTCGAGGACAGGGCCAAGAGACCCAGTACTTC.